This TCR beta chain was identified in a study of cytomegalovirus exposure and HLA in healthy donors. Study-level results: CMV antigen specificity of three CMV-associated chains was confirmed in vitro. Later work associated over 15,000 TCR beta sequences with HLA alleles at 0.05 false discovery rate. Exclusion applied to some V segments, including TRBV6-2 and TRBV6-3, as they were indistinguishable. In a later analysis, common viral pathogens appeared linked to several of the most significant clusters.

PCR amplification relied on 60 Vbeta primers (plus 13 Jbeta primers). Sequenced by immunoSEQ multiplex PCR; TCRdb stores in-frame clones only, minus some. The sample contains more than 95,000 clones, around 10% of which appear only once. This CDR3 spans 16 amino acids. In germline, CDR1 is SSHAT, CDR2 FNYEAQ (reference sequence). About this clone itself: Its target is unknown. A junction boundary mismatches the germline segment, possibly from a read error.

The sequence came from a middle-aged man in good health and CMV-seropositive. The chain uses TRBV7-7 and TRBJ2-7; 9 bases are shared with TRBD1. Input material: PBMCs. CDR3 region: CASSLNSGTGLDEQYF. The DNA for the CDR3 is TGTGCTAGCAGCTTGAACTCCGGGACAGGGCTCGACGAGCAGTACTTC. Full variable domain (rest looked up from reference TRBV7-7 and TRBJ2-7): GAGVSQSPRYKVTKRGQDVTLRCDPISSHATLYWYQQALGQGPEFLTYFNYEAQPDKSGLPSDRFSAERPEGSISTLTIQRTEQRDSAMYRCASSLNSGTGLDEQYFGPGTRLTVT.